This T cell receptor (beta chain) is drawn from a study of T cells in Graves' hyperthyroidism and ophthalmopathy. Amplified regions were TCR beta CDR3 sequences from RNA transcripts. Carried out on the TCR CDR3, a first-round RT-PCR used the HTBI primer set. TCRdb passed the multiplex PCR reads through MiXCR, listing each CDR3 protein once. Among fewer than 550,000 distinct CDR3 sequences listed, more than 15% were seen once. From germline, CDR1 is SGHNT and CDR2 YENEEA. The V end lost 5 bases, the J end lost 2 bases, and 12 bases lay between the germline ends. The CDR3 is made up of 14 amino acids. This clonotype was picked up many times.

The sequenced sample was blood. The receptor was derived from a woman younger than 30 with Graves' hyperthyroidism. The genes are TRBV11-3 and TRBJ1-2, with D unclear. The CDR3 reads CASSRRSTNYGYTF. As DNA, the CDR3 is TGTGCCAGCAGCCGCAGAAGTACGAACTATGGCTACACCTTC.